The 8 T cell receptor beta chains reported below all come from one sample, sequenced in a study of T-cell reconstitution after alpha-beta-depleted transplantation in children. During its preparation, the TCRbeta library received unique molecular identifiers. A single record per CDR3 protein comes from TCRdb applying MiXCR to the PCR reads. Among some 550,000 distinct CDR3 sequences, about 21% were seen once, and the ten largest hold about 14%. The starting material was PBMCs, mostly from graft donor cells, obtained 360 days after TCRalphabeta/CD19-depleted stem cell transplant. These receptors were taken from a boy less than two years old who had a stem cell transplant for acute myeloid leukemia, so the T cells may come from the graft donor.

This clonotype occurred many times. J is TRBJ1-1 and V is TRBV20-1; D may be TRBD1 (5 bases). In germline, CDR1 is DFQATT, CDR2 SNEGSKA (reference sequence). Trimming shortened V by 0 bases and J by 1 base, and 9 bases separated the two germline ends. This CDR3 region has 14 residues. The chain's CDR3 is CSARDGGTNTEAFF. CDR3 sequence (DNA): TGCAGTGCTAGAGACGGAGGGACGAACACTGAAGCTTTCTTT.

At least ten counts were recorded for this clonotype. This rearrangement joins TRBV20-1 to TRBJ2-7; 8 positions agree with TRBD2. V shed 5 bases and J 3 bases; nucleotides not matched to a gene: 6. Germline lookup yields CDR1 DFQATT and CDR2 SNEGSKA (reference sequence). This CDR3 has 13 residues. The DNA for the CDR3 is TGCAGTGCTTCGGGGGGGGCCCACTACGAGCAGTACTTC. This sequence encodes CSASGGAHYEQYF.

The chain joins TRBV7-9 to TRBJ2-3; 7 bases fit TRBD2. In germline, CDR1 is SEHNR, CDR2 FQNEAQ (reference sequence). Germline trimming cut 3 bases from V and 2 bases from J; bases unmatched to any gene: 5. This CDR3 comprises 15 residues. CDR3 sequence reads: CASSFLAGDTDTQYF. The CDR3 DNA follows: TGTGCCAGCAGCTTTTTAGCGGGTGACACAGATACGCAGTATTTT. Combining the CDR3 with reference TRBV7-9 and TRBJ2-3 gives the whole variable domain DTGVSQNPRHKITKRGQNVTFRCDPISEHNRLYWYRQTLGQGPEFLTYFQNEAQLEKSRLLSDRFSAERPKGSFSTLEIQRTEQGDSAMYLCASSFLAGDTDTQYFGPGTRLTVL.

The sample holds many counts of this clonotype. This chain joins TRBV6-5 and TRBJ2-3, with TRBD2 identical over 12 bases. Unmatched junction bases numbered 5, after V lost 2 bases and J lost 5 bases. Germline V gives CDR1 MNHEY, CDR2 SVGAGI. This CDR3 is built from 16 residues. CDR3 protein: CASSYPTSGGGDTQYF. CDR3 DNA: TGTGCCAGCAGTTACCCGACTAGCGGGGGTGGAGATACGCAGTATTTT.

The chain carries TRBV5-5 and TRBJ2-5, with 12 bases aligning to TRBD1. This CDR3 contains 16 residues. Trimming removed 4 bases from V and 6 bases from J; junction bases left unmatched: 10. Germline CDR1 reads SGHKS; CDR2 reads YYEKEE (reference sequence). The CDR3 region is CASSLTGTGGWKTQYF. CDR3 bases: TGTGCCAGCAGCCTCACCGGGACAGGGGGCTGGAAGACCCAGTACTTC.

There are many counts of this clonotype. CDR3 sequence reads: CSAPRSSYNEQFF. CDR3 in DNA: TGCAGTGCCCCCAGAAGCTCCTACAATGAGCAGTTCTTC. V and J are TRBV20-1 and TRBJ2-1; D gene ambiguous. Germline CDR1 reads DFQATT; CDR2 reads SNEGSKA (reference sequence). The CDR3 runs 13 residues. V shed 6 bases and J shed 0 bases, with 9 bases lying between them.

This clonotype was seen only a few times. This sequence joins TRBV7-6 and TRBJ2-1; perhaps TRBD1 as D (6 bases). V lost 5 bases and J 8 bases, leaving 13 bases between the germline ends. This CDR3 is 13 amino acids long. Germline CDR1 reads SGHVS; CDR2 reads FNYEAQ. CDR3 sequence: CASSLTGYDEQFF. In nucleotides, the CDR3 is TGTGCCAGCAGCCTTACAGGGTACGATGAGCAGTTCTTC.

This clonotype was seen a few times. The chain has TRBV29-1 and TRBJ1-1; D gene uncertain. With 6 bases removed from V and 5 bases from J, the gap between germline ends came to 10 bases. Germline CDR1 and CDR2: SQVTM and ANQGSEA. This CDR3 has 11 amino acids. The CDR3 here is CSVGYGTEAFF. DNA of the CDR3: TGCAGCGTGGGATACGGGACTGAAGCTTTCTTT.